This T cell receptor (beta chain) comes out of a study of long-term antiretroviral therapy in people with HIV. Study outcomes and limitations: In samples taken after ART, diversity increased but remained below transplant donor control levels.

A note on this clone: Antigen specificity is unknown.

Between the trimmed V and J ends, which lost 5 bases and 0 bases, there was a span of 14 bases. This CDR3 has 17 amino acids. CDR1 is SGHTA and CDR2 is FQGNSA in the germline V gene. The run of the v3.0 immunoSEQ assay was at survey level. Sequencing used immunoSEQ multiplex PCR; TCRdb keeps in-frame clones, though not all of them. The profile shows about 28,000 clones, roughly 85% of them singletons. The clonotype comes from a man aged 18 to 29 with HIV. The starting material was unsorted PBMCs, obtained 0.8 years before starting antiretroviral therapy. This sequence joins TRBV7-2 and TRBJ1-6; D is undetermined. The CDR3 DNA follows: TGTGCCAGCAGCCAGGAGGTGAGAAGCTCCTATAATTCACCCCTCCACTTT. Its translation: CASSQEVRSSYNSPLHF.